This TCR beta chain was identified in a study of control samples from healthy donors and cancer patients. The repertoire was sequenced with immunoSEQ multiplex PCR; TCRdb's copy has only in-frame clones and lacks some. The table records approximately 72,000 clones, about 91% of them present only once. With 3 bases removed from V and 0 bases from J, the gap between germline ends came to 9 bases. The CDR3 is 15 amino acids. Germline CDR1 is SGHVS and CDR2 is FQNEAQ. The sample consisted of blood. The TCR originated in a man aged 45-65 years in good health. This chain links TRBV7-8 with TRBJ1-5; D may be TRBD1 (5 bases). In nucleotides, the CDR3 is TGTGCCAGCAGCTTTGGAGACAGTAGCAATCAGCCCCAGCATTTT. Residues: CASSFGDSSNQPQHF.